The 19 T cell receptor beta chains reported below all come from one sample, sequenced in a study of control samples from healthy donors and cancer patients (TCRdb year 2020). Libraries were built with the immunoSEQ multiplex PCR assay. Sourced from immuneACCESS, this table was stored by TCRdb with only in-frame sequences that have V and J called. A share of the clones is absent; for the studies checked, an unresolved V gene accounts for under half, and the remainder has no known explanation. In all, the sample holds 160,000 or so clones, and nearly 96% of those were seen once. The biggest ten clones account for 1% of the sample. The sample was blood. These receptors were obtained from a woman under 40 in good health.

The chain employs TRBV29-1 and TRBJ2-5; D is uncertain. The CDR3 has 12 residues. Deletions cut 4 bases from V and 5 bases from J, with 11 bases between. In germline, CDR1 is SQVTM, CDR2 ANQGSEA. The CDR3 region is CSVGDNLETQYF. Here the CDR3 DNA reads TGCAGCGTTGGAGACAATTTGGAGACCCAGTACTTC.

This clone appeared a single time. The J gene is TRBJ2-5, the V gene TRBV27; 9 bases are a match to TRBD2. The J segment lost 5 bases and the V segment lost 2 bases, leaving 6 bases of the junction unmatched. The CDR3 spans 15 residues. CDR1 and CDR2 (germline): MNHEY, SMNVEV (reference sequence). The CDR3 loop is CASSLGVSGSETQYF. CDR3 nucleotide sequence: TGTGCCAGCAGTTTAGGGGTTAGCGGGAGTGAGACCCAGTACTTC.

V and J are TRBV6-4 and TRBJ1-2; possible D gene TRBD1, 5 bases. Germline CDR1 reads MRHNA; CDR2 reads SNTAGT. V was pared by 6 bases and J by 1 base, with 15 bases between. The CDR3 is made up of 15 amino acids. The CDR3 DNA is TGTGCCAGCAGCGTCGGGACGGAGAGTAACTATGGCTACACCTTC. Translating it yields CASSVGTESNYGYTF.

The V gene is TRBV6-5, the J gene TRBJ2-3; 12 positions agree with TRBD2. Per germline, CDR1 MNHEY and CDR2 SVGAGI. The CDR3 extends over 15 amino acids. V lost 7 bases and J lost 2; bases outside the gene matches: 4. CDR3 in DNA: TGTGCCAGCAAACTAGCGGGGGGAACCACAGATACGCAGTATTTT. Encoded protein: CASKLAGGTTDTQYF.

The chain has TRBV6-4 and TRBJ2-1; D may be TRBD2 (5 bases). V was pared by 5 bases and J by 6 bases, with 17 bases between. This CDR3 spans 15 amino acids. The germline CDR1 and CDR2 sequences are MRHNA and SNTAGT. DNA of the CDR3: TGTGCCAGCAGTCCCGGACTTTTCAGCAGCAATGAGCAGTTCTTC. It translates to CASSPGLFSSNEQFF.

V is TRBV5-4 and J is TRBJ2-7, with D perhaps matching TRBD1 (5 bases). V lost 4 bases to trimming and J lost 5 bases, with 13 bases between them. Germline assignment: CDR1 SGHNT and CDR2 YYREEE (reference sequence). This CDR3 is built from 13 residues. The CDR3 DNA follows: TGTGCCAGCAGCCCGGCAGGGTTCGACGAGCAGTACTTC. This translates into CASSPAGFDEQYF.

This chain connects TRBV27 to TRBJ2-2; a weak D match, TRBD2 (7 bases). This CDR3 region has 15 residues. The V and J ends lost 3 bases and 6 bases respectively, with 14 bases between them. The germline CDR1 and CDR2 sequences are MNHEY and SMNVEV (reference sequence). The DNA of the CDR3 is TGTGCCAGCAGTTTTCCGGGGGCGGGGGCCGGGGAGCTGTTTTTT. It translates to CASSFPGAGAGELFF.

This clone was counted once. This rearrangement joins TRBV25-1 to TRBJ2-3; no clear D gene. CDR3 length: 12 amino acids. The V end was cut by 2 bases, the J end by 7 bases, with 7 bases between. CDR1 and CDR2 from the germline V gene are MGHDK and SYGVNS. The CDR3 DNA reads as TGTGCCAGCAGTGAAGGGCCTAATACGCAGTATTTT. Amino acids: CASSEGPNTQYF. The complete variable domain, with remaining parts taken from reference TRBV25-1 and TRBJ2-3, reads EADIYQTPRYLVIGTGKKITLECSQTMGHDKMYWYQQDPGMELHLIHYSYGVNSTEKGDLSSESTVSRIRTEHFPLTLESARPSHTSQYLCASSEGPNTQYFGPGTRLTVL.

The chain combines TRBV28 with TRBJ1-6; no clear D. There are 14 residues in the CDR3. V was trimmed by 10 bases and J by 0 bases, leaving 10 bases between them. From germline, CDR1 is MDHEN and CDR2 SYDVKM. The CDR3 protein is CATAKSSYNSPLHF. In nucleotides, the CDR3 is TGTGCCACCGCGAAGAGCTCCTATAATTCACCCCTCCACTTT.

The rearrangement links TRBV5-1 to TRBJ2-7, with D possibly TRBD1 on 6 matching bases. The CDR3 extends over 16 amino acids. The germline V gene has CDR1 SGHRS and CDR2 YFSETQ. Trimming took off 4 bases at V and 3 bases at J, with 20 bases between the two ends. The CDR3 spells CASSPISGTRGYEQYF. Written as DNA, the CDR3 is TGCGCCAGCAGCCCGATTTCCGGGACAAGGGGCTACGAGCAGTACTTC.

This rearrangement joins TRBV28 to TRBJ2-7; 7 positions match TRBD2. The germline CDR1 and CDR2 sequences are MDHEN and SYDVKM. Trimming removed 2 bases from V and 7 bases from J; junction bases left unmatched: 11. The CDR3 sequence is 15 residues long. CDR3 amino acids: CASSLAGTMGVEQYF. In nucleotides, the CDR3 is TGTGCCAGCAGTTTAGCCGGGACTATGGGAGTTGAGCAGTACTTC.

V is TRBV11-2 and J is TRBJ2-7; 8 bases match TRBD1. V lost 6 bases and J lost 2; bases outside the gene matches: 3. In germline, CDR1 is SGHAT, CDR2 FQNNGV. CDR3 length: 13 residues. The CDR3 nucleotides are TGTGCCAGCAGAGGGACAGGACCCTACGAGCAGTACTTC. It is translated as CASRGTGPYEQYF.

The chain has TRBV5-1 and TRBJ1-5, with a tentative D call TRBD1 (6 bases). Deletions cut 1 base from V and 6 bases from J, with 11 bases between. Germline V gene sequence: CDR1 SGHRS, CDR2 YFSETQ. The CDR3 length is 14 residues. CDR3 in DNA: TGCGCCAGCAGCTTGAGGGGGGGCGGTCAGCCCCAGCATTTT. It specifies CASSLRGGGQPQHF.

CDR3 in DNA: TGTGCCAGCAGCTTAGAGACATTCCCGAACTCCTACAATGAGCAGTTCTTC. It yields the protein CASSLETFPNSYNEQFF. The V gene is TRBV7-9, the J gene TRBJ2-1; no definite D call. Deletions cut 1 base from V and 0 bases from J, with 13 bases between. There are 17 residues in the CDR3. The germline gives CDR1 SEHNR, CDR2 FQNEAQ (reference sequence).

The chain combines TRBV28 with TRBJ1-2, with a tentative D call TRBD1 (6 bases). Trimming took 2 bases from V and 6 from J, leaving 19 bases between them. Germline-derived CDR1 and CDR2 are MDHEN and SYDVKM. There are 16 residues in the CDR3. CDR3 in DNA: TGTGCCAGCAGTTTAGGGGGCCGGGGCAGCCTCCATGGCTACACCTTC. The encoded protein is CASSLGGRGSLHGYTF.

The chain combines TRBV2 with TRBJ2-1, with D possibly being TRBD2 (5 bases). This CDR3 comprises 15 residues. Germline CDR1 is SNHLY and CDR2 is FYNNEI. The V gene lost 7 bases and the J gene lost 3 bases, with 16 bases spanning the gap. CDR3 protein: CASKGGSSNYNEQFF. CDR3 bases: TGTGCCAGCAAGGGCGGGTCTAGCAACTACAATGAGCAGTTCTTC. The variable domain in full, with the rest retrieved from reference TRBV2 and TRBJ2-1, is EPEVTQTPSHQVTQMGQEVILRCVPISNHLYFYWYRQILGQKVEFLVSFYNNEISEKSEIFDDQFSVERPDGSNFTLKIRSTKLEDSAMYFCASKGGSSNYNEQFFGPGTRLTVL.

V is TRBV2 and J is TRBJ1-5; 8 bases align to TRBD1. Germline CDR1 SNHLY, CDR2 FYNNEI. The CDR3 has 16 amino acids. V lost 6 bases to trimming and J lost 4 bases; unmatched junction nucleotides: 11. DNA for the CDR3: TGTGCCAGCAGCAACGGACAGGGATCGAGAAATCAGCCCCAGCATTTT. Translation gives CASSNGQGSRNQPQHF.

The chain employs TRBV27 and TRBJ2-3; 11 nucleotides line up with TRBD2. Germline V CDR1 and CDR2: MNHEY, SMNVEV (reference sequence). V gave up 5 bases and J gave up 1 base; unmatched junction bases: 8. This CDR3 contains 17 residues. CDR3 sequence: CASSARPGLAGTDTQYF. The DNA for the CDR3 is TGTGCCAGCAGTGCTCGACCGGGACTAGCGGGCACAGATACGCAGTATTTT.

This clone appeared a single time. The chain combines TRBV10-3 with TRBJ2-7, with TRBD2 matching 14 bases. Trimming cost V 2 bases and J 0 bases; bases outside gene matches: 12. From germline, CDR1 is ENHRY and CDR2 SYGVKD. This CDR3 is 20 amino acids long. The CDR3 DNA sequence: TGTGCCATCAGTGAGCCGGGTGCCGGGACTAGCGGGGGATCCTCCTACGAGCAGTACTTC. Translation: CAISEPGAGTSGGSSYEQYF.